This TCR beta chain was obtained from a study of blood T cell repertoires in COVID-19. Study as a whole: Collection of acute and convalescent COVID-19 samples took place in the United States, Italy and Spain. From T cells, B-cell-depleted T cells, or PBMCs came the material, which was cDNA or gDNA.

The CDR3 length is 14 residues. CDR1 is PRHDT, CDR2 FYEKMQ, per germline (reference sequence). With 2 bases removed from V and 0 bases from J, the gap between germline ends came to 8 bases. Only a few counts were recorded for this clone. Per the authors' pipeline: Amplification from reference gene primers served as the basis for estimated nucleated cell counts. Measured with immunoSEQ multiplex PCR; TCRdb has only the in-frame clones, and not every one. V and J calls and clone size are those listed in that table; D and trimming were worked out from the DNA. The sample consists of approximately 77,000 clones, around 69% of them appearing once.

The source material was peripheral blood. The receptor was isolated from a man aged 65-85 years with active or convalescent COVID-19. The chain combines TRBV13 with TRBJ2-7; D gene ambiguous. The CDR3: CASSLSRSSYEQYF. The CDR3 coding sequence is TGTGCCAGCAGCTTATCCCGGAGCTCCTACGAGCAGTACTTC. Based on the CDR3 plus reference TRBV13 and TRBJ2-7, the full variable domain is AAGVIQSPRHLIKEKRETATLKCYPIPRHDTVYWYQQGPGQDPQFLISFYEKMQSDKGSIPDRFSAQQFSDYHSELNMSSLELGDSALYFCASSLSRSSYEQYFGPGTRLTVT.